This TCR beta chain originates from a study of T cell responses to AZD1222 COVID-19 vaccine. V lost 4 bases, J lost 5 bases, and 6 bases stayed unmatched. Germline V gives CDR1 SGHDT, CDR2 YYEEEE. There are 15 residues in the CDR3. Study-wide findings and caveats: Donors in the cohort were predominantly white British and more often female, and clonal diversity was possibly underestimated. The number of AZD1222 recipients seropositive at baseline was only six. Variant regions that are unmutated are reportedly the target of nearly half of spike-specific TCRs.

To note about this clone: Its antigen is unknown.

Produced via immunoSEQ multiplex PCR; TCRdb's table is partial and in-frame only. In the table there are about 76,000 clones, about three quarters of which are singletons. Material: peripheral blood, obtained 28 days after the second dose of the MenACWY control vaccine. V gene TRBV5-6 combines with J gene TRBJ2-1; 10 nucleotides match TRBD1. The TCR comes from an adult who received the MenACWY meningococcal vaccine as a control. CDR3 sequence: CASSPGQGSNNEQFF. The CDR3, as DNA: TGTGCCAGCAGCCCGGGACAGGGGTCTAACAATGAGCAGTTCTTC.